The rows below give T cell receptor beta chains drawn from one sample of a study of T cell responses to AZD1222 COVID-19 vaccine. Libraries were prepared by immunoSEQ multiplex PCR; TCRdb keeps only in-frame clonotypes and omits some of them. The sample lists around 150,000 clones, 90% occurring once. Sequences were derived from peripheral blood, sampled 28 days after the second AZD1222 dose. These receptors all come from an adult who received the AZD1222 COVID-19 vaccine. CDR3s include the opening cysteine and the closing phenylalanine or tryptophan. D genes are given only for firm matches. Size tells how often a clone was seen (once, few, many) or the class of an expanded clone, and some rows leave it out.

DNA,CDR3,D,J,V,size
TGCGCCAGCAGCCAATTCCGGGGGAATGAAAAACTGTTTTTT,CASSQFRGNEKLFF,-,TRBJ1-4,TRBV10-1,-
TGTGCCAGCAGTCCCCCGGCCAAAAACATTCAGTACTTC,CASSPPAKNIQYF,-,TRBJ2-4,TRBV28,-
TGTGCCAGCAGAAGTCCGGCACAGGGGGCGACCGGGGAGCTGTTTTTT,CASRSPAQGATGELFF,TRBD1,TRBJ2-2,TRBV28,-
TGTGCCAGCAGCTCGGGCATCAATCAGCCCCAGCATTTT,CASSSGINQPQHF,-,TRBJ1-5,TRBV11-2,few
TGTGCCAGCATTCTACTTGGAGGCACGGAGACCCAGTACTTC,CASILLGGTETQYF,-,TRBJ2-5,TRBV6-5,-
TGTGCCAGCAGTGAATTCAGGACGAACACTGAAGCTTTCTTT,CASSEFRTNTEAFF,-,TRBJ1-1,TRBV25-1,-
TGCAGCGTTGTCTCCCGGGACAGGGCAGGCGAGCAGTACTTC,CSVVSRDRAGEQYF,TRBD1,TRBJ2-7,TRBV29-1,-
TGTGCCATCAGTGACTCTGGACAGGGGAATGAGCAGTTCTTC,CAISDSGQGNEQFF,TRBD1,TRBJ2-1,TRBV10-3,-
TGTGCCTGGAGTGTACGCCGAGGAGAGACCCAGTACTTC,CAWSVRRGETQYF,-,TRBJ2-5,TRBV30,-
TGTGCCAGCAGTTACTCCTTCTATGGAACTAATGAAAAACTGTTTTTT,CASSYSFYGTNEKLFF,-,TRBJ1-4,TRBV6-5,-